The 22 T cell receptor beta chains presented below share a single source sample, sequenced in a study of blood T cell repertoires in COVID-19. The repertoire was sequenced with immunoSEQ multiplex PCR; TCRdb's copy has only in-frame clones and lacks some. This sample carries around 270,000 clones, more than 85% of them seen once, and the ten largest clones take approximately 4.2%. The material sequenced was peripheral blood. The source of these receptors is a man aged 35 to 55 with acute or convalescent COVID-19.

The gene calls are TRBV5-1 and TRBJ1-1, with 10 bases identical to TRBD1. The V segment lost 0 bases and the J segment 7 bases; nucleotides outside the gene matches: 3. The CDR3 is 14 residues long. Germline lookup yields CDR1 SGHRS and CDR2 YFSETQ. CDR3 in DNA: TGCGCCAGCAGCTTGGGACAGGGGGCCTTTGAAGCTTTCTTT. This translates into CASSLGQGAFEAFF.

The rearrangement joins TRBV6-5 to TRBJ1-2; perhaps TRBD1 as D (5 bases). CDR1 and CDR2 (germline): MNHEY, SVGAGI. V lost 6 bases, J lost 8 bases, and 22 bases lay in between. The CDR3 has 15 residues. The CDR3 loop is CASRTIGGGSGGYTF. The CDR3 bases are TGTGCCAGCAGGACCATCGGGGGAGGTTCTGGCGGCTACACCTTC.

Concerning this clone itself: Other DNA sequences in the sample encode the same CDR3. The chain is built from TRBV6-5 and TRBJ1-1, with D possibly TRBD1 on 5 matching bases. This CDR3 has 15 amino acids. The germline CDR1 and CDR2 sequences are MNHEY and SVGAGI. V was clipped by 0 bases and J by 3 bases, with 11 bases between them. CDR3 sequence (DNA): TGTGCCAGCAGTTACTCGAGGCAGGGCGACACTGAAGCTTTCTTT. Its translation: CASSYSRQGDTEAFF.

The rearrangement uses TRBV19 and TRBJ2-1; TRBD1 is a possible D gene (5 bases). In germline, CDR1 is LNHDA, CDR2 SQIVND (reference sequence). The CDR3 spans 12 residues. Trimming took off 10 bases at V and 4 bases at J, with 11 bases between the two ends. CDR3 coding DNA: TGTGCCACCTCCCAGGGATACAATGAGCAGTTCTTC. Translated, it gives CATSQGYNEQFF.

V is TRBV4-2 and J is TRBJ1-5, with a tentative D call TRBD1 (5 bases). The CDR3 is 18 residues long. From germline, CDR1 is LGHNA and CDR2 YNFKEQ. V shed 0 bases and J shed 4 bases, with 19 bases lying between them. DNA for the CDR3: TGTGCCAGCAGCCAAGAGGGGGAGGGACCTTGGGGGAATCAGCCCCAGCATTTT. Translating it yields CASSQEGEGPWGNQPQHF.

The chain links TRBV7-3 to TRBJ1-4, with TRBD1 as a possible D gene (6 bases). The CDR3 has 13 amino acids. Germline V lookup: CDR1 SGHTA, CDR2 FQGTGA. The germline V and J ends were trimmed by 5 bases and 8 bases, with 12 bases remaining between them. The CDR3 nucleotides read TGTGCCAGCAGCCAAGGACAGAACGAAAAACTGTTTTTT. It translates to CASSQGQNEKLFF. Variable domain in full (rest from reference TRBV7-3 and TRBJ1-4): GAGVSQTPSNKVTEKGKYVELRCDPISGHTALYWYRQSLGQGPEFLIYFQGTGAADDSGLPNDRFFAVRPEGSVSTLKIQRTERGDSAVYLCASSQGQNEKLFFGSGTQLSVL.

This clone was recorded once. V and J are TRBV9 and TRBJ2-1, with 9 bases that match TRBD1. Trimming cost V 3 bases and J 5 bases; bases outside gene matches: 6. From germline, CDR1 is SGDLS and CDR2 YYNGEE. The CDR3 has 15 amino acids. DNA of the CDR3: TGTGCCAGCAGCGCCGGGACAGGGACACACAATGAGCAGTTCTTC. It encodes CASSAGTGTHNEQFF. Together with reference TRBV9 and TRBJ2-1, the CDR3 gives the full variable domain: DSGVTQTPKHLITATGQRVTLRCSPRSGDLSVYWYQQSLDQGLQFLIQYYNGEERAKGNILERFSAQQFPDLHSELNLSSLELGDSALYFCASSAGTGTHNEQFFGPGTRLTVL.

The chain combines TRBV15 with TRBJ1-2; 8 positions agree with TRBD1. Germline values: CDR1 LNHNV, CDR2 YYDKDF (reference sequence). The length of the CDR3 is 13 residues. V lost 3 bases and J lost 4; bases outside the gene matches: 1. CDR3 bases: TGTGCCACCAGCAGGGACAGGGTCTATGGCTACACCTTC. Its translation is CATSRDRVYGYTF.

The CDR3 here is CATSRASGQIETEAFF. The DNA of the CDR3 is TGTGCCACCAGCAGAGCTTCGGGACAAATTGAAACTGAAGCTTTCTTT. The chain has TRBV15 and TRBJ1-1; possible D gene TRBD1, 6 bases. V was clipped by 1 base and J by 5 bases, with 17 bases between them. This CDR3 comprises 16 residues. Germline CDR1 and CDR2: LNHNV and YYDKDF (reference sequence).

The chain carries TRBV5-1 and TRBJ2-7, with no clear D. The germline V and J ends were trimmed by 0 bases and 0 bases, with 10 bases remaining between them. The CDR3 runs to 15 residues. CDR1 and CDR2 (germline): SGHRS, YFSETQ. In DNA form, the CDR3 reads TGCGCCAGCAGCTTGGATCCGTTTTCCTCCTACGAGCAGTACTTC. Translating it yields CASSLDPFSSYEQYF.

The V call is TRBV7-3, the J call TRBJ1-2; TRBD1 agrees at 7 bases. There are 13 residues in the CDR3. Germline V gene lookup returns CDR1 SGHTA and CDR2 FQGTGA. Unmatched junction bases numbered 4, after V lost 5 bases and J lost 4 bases. The CDR3 coding sequence is TGTGCCAGCAGCCAACAGGGGTTCTATGGCTACACCTTC. This sequence encodes CASSQQGFYGYTF.

The chain employs TRBV7-9 and TRBJ1-2; 8 bases line up with TRBD1. V dropped 5 bases and J dropped 0; count of bases not matched to a gene: 11. The CDR3 has 17 residues. Germline V gene data show CDR1 as SEHNR and CDR2 as FQNEAQ (reference sequence). This CDR3 reads CASSPTNRGATNYGYTF. The CDR3 DNA reads as TGTGCCAGCAGCCCAACAAACAGGGGGGCCACTAACTATGGCTACACCTTC.

V is TRBV19 and J is TRBJ1-5; D unresolved. The germline V gene has CDR1 LNHDA and CDR2 SQIVND (reference sequence). Between the trimmed V and J ends, which lost 7 bases and 5 bases, there was a span of 9 bases. This CDR3 is 12 amino acids long. CDR3 DNA sequence: TGTGCCAGTACCACCCGGTATCAGCCCCAGCATTTT. Protein sequence: CASTTRYQPQHF.

J is TRBJ2-3 and V is TRBV7-9, with D possibly TRBD2 on 6 matching bases. Germline loops: CDR1 SEHNR, CDR2 FQNEAQ (reference sequence). Trimming stripped 5 bases from V and 1 base from J, with 13 bases between. This CDR3 comprises 15 residues. This CDR3 is CASSGGRGGTDTQYF. CDR3 bases: TGTGCCAGCAGCGGAGGGCGGGGTGGCACAGATACGCAGTATTTT. The variable domain in full, with the rest retrieved from reference TRBV7-9 and TRBJ2-3, is DTGVSQNPRHKITKRGQNVTFRCDPISEHNRLYWYRQTLGQGPEFLTYFQNEAQLEKSRLLSDRFSAERPKGSFSTLEIQRTEQGDSAMYLCASSGGRGGTDTQYFGPGTRLTVL.

The chain employs TRBV11-1 and TRBJ1-2; D is unclear. The CDR3 spans 14 residues. Per germline, CDR1 SGHAT and CDR2 FQDESV (reference sequence). V gave up 5 bases and J gave up 8 bases, with 18 bases separating them. CDR3 region: CASSPGGRLYGYTF. CDR3 DNA: TGTGCCAGCAGCCCGGGTGGAAGACTTTACGGCTACACCTTC.

The chain carries TRBV24-1 and TRBJ1-5, with D possibly being TRBD1 (5 bases). The V end was cut by 0 bases, the J end by 6 bases, with 14 bases between. This CDR3 is built from 16 residues. Germline lookup yields CDR1 KGHDR and CDR2 SFDVKD. For the CDR3, the DNA is TGTGCCACCAGTGATTTGGGCAGGGAAGAGAGTCAGCCCCAGCATTTT. Residues: CATSDLGREESQPQHF.

The chain links TRBV27 to TRBJ1-1; TRBD1 agrees at 7 bases. V trimming: 6 bases; J trimming: 4 bases; junction bases outside the gene matches: 8. CDR1 and CDR2 from the germline V gene are MNHEY and SMNVEV (reference sequence). The CDR3 totals 14 residues. The CDR3 loop is CASSHRGLGTEAFF. The CDR3, as DNA: TGTGCCAGCAGCCACAGGGGACTAGGCACTGAAGCTTTCTTT.

The gene calls are TRBV29-1 and TRBJ2-2; weak D call: TRBD2 (5 bases). CDR1 is SQVTM, CDR2 ANQGSEA, per germline. This CDR3 is 19 amino acids long. V lost 1 base and J 3 bases, leaving 24 bases between the germline ends. CDR3: CSVEVPWRARLVDTGELFF. For the CDR3, the DNA is TGCAGCGTTGAAGTCCCCTGGCGGGCTAGGCTGGTGGACACCGGGGAGCTGTTTTTT.

This rearrangement joins TRBV6-6 to TRBJ2-7, with unresolved D. Germline values: CDR1 MNHNY, CDR2 SVGAGI (reference sequence). V gave up 0 bases and J gave up 5 bases, with 5 bases separating them. This CDR3 has 12 residues. DNA for the CDR3: TGTGCCAGCAGTTACTCCCGGGACGAGCAGTACTTC. It is translated as CASSYSRDEQYF.

The chain combines TRBV11-2 with TRBJ2-1; TRBD2 agrees at 12 bases. The CDR3 length is 17 residues. Looked up from germline, CDR1 is SGHAT and CDR2 is FQNNGV. The ends lost 5 bases at V and 4 bases at J; junction bases unmatched: 9. CDR3 amino acids: CASSLRQTSGGYNEQFF. The CDR3 DNA reads as TGTGCCAGCAGCCTGCGACAGACTAGCGGGGGTTACAATGAGCAGTTCTTC.

The V and J genes are TRBV5-4 and TRBJ1-2, with D perhaps matching TRBD1 (5 bases). The V gene lost 0 bases and the J gene lost 6 bases, with 9 bases spanning the gap. The CDR3 runs to 13 residues. Germline V gene sequence: CDR1 SGHNT, CDR2 YYREEE (reference sequence). CDR3 coding DNA: TGTGCCAGCAGCTTGGAAGGGGCAGATGGCTACACCTTC. It is translated as CASSLEGADGYTF.

The V gene is TRBV6-5, the J gene TRBJ1-2; 7 bases map to TRBD1. The CDR3 loop spans 14 amino acids. Germline V gene sequence: CDR1 MNHEY, CDR2 SVGAGI. The V segment lost 5 bases and the J segment 1 base; nucleotides outside the gene matches: 4. CDR3 sequence: CASSHRDSNYGYTF. In DNA form, the CDR3 reads TGTGCCAGCAGTCACAGGGACAGTAACTATGGCTACACCTTC.